The source of this TCR beta chain is a study of shared clonotypes between healthy human individuals. Trimming took off 2 bases at V and 1 base at J, with 5 bases between the two ends. CDR3 size: 13 residues. CDR1 is MNHEY and CDR2 is SMNVEV in the germline V gene (reference sequence). A note on this clone: Other DNA variants within this sample encode the same CDR3.

Sorted subsets were amplified in replicate PCRs using 150 to 250 ng DNA, tens of thousands of T cell genomes. Produced via immunoSEQ multiplex PCR; TCRdb's table is partial and in-frame only. Here the sample spans some 630,000 clones, 72% being singletons. Sequenced material: memory CD4+ T cells sorted from blood. Sample subset: CD45RA-negative fraction. The clonotype was recovered from a woman in her 30s in good health. This chain connects TRBV27 to TRBJ1-1; D unresolved. This CDR3 reads CASSLQRNTEAFF. In DNA form, the CDR3 reads TGTGCCAGCAGTTTACAGAGGAACACTGAAGCTTTCTTT.